Reported below is one T cell receptor (beta chain). Its antigen remains unidentified. The data were produced by immunoSEQ multiplex PCR, yet TCRdb's version contains in-frame clones alone and is incomplete. The table lists about 94,000 clones, 93% of them singletons. CD4+CD25+CD127- Tregs, CD4+CD25- non-Tregs, CD4 and CD8 cells were sorted. The record originates from a study of Tregs in tolerant kidney transplant recipients. Regarding the study as a whole: For some patients, primers changed over time, blocking nucleotide-level comparison. Biological reproducibility was not directly addressed in this study.

The sample consisted of CD4+ T cells from blood, taken before the transplant. The receptor comes from a human donor who received a combined kidney and bone marrow transplant.

This CDR3 is CASSMGNSNQPQHF. CDR3 DNA: TGTGCCAGTAGTATGGGCAATAGCAATCAGCCCCAGCATTTT. V usage is TRBV19 and J usage is TRBJ1-5; D not resolved. V was clipped by 3 bases and J by 0 bases, with 6 bases between them. Germline CDR1 reads LNHDA; CDR2 reads SQIVND (reference sequence). This CDR3 contains 14 residues.